One sample yielded the 27 T cell receptor beta chains listed below, sequenced in a study of OX40 agonist ivuxolimab in advanced cancers. Using immunoSEQ multiplex PCR, the repertoire was profiled, and TCRdb retains in-frame clones only, with some absent. The repertoire holds 25,000 to 35,000 clones, with more than 70% as singletons. Source: CD4+ or CD8+ T cells sorted from blood, taken in a trial of the OX40 agonist ivuxolimab. These receptors originate from an adult with an advanced solid tumor such as melanoma, head and neck, liver or kidney cancer.

The V gene is TRBV19, the J gene TRBJ1-2, with TRBD1 as a possible D gene (6 bases). Germline V CDR1 and CDR2: LNHDA, SQIVND (reference sequence). V was cut by 9 bases and J by 5 bases, with 19 bases left in between. The CDR3 is made up of 14 amino acids. CDR3 sequence (DNA): TGTGCCAGCACCGCGGAACTTACAGGGTATGGCTACACCTTC. Amino acid sequence: CASTAELTGYGYTF.

The chain is built from TRBV18 and TRBJ1-4; D possibly corresponds to TRBD1 (5 bases). Looked up from germline, CDR1 is KGHSH and CDR2 is LQKENI. The CDR3 has 17 amino acids. V was cut by 6 bases and J by 4 bases, with 21 bases left in between. For the CDR3, the DNA is TGTGCCAGCTCGGAAAAGCCTATGGGACGGTATAATGAAAAACTGTTTTTT. Residues: CASSEKPMGRYNEKLFF.

The CDR3 DNA is TGTGCCAGCAGCCCCGGGACAGCTTATGGCTACACCTTC. It is translated as CASSPGTAYGYTF. The gene calls are TRBV7-9 and TRBJ1-2; 7 bases line up with TRBD1. Looked up from germline, CDR1 is SEHNR and CDR2 is FQNEAQ (reference sequence). The CDR3 is made up of 13 amino acids. V lost 5 bases and J lost 5; bases outside the gene matches: 5.

The chain uses TRBV19 and TRBJ2-1; D could derive from TRBD1 or TRBD2 (5 bases each). Per germline, CDR1 LNHDA and CDR2 SQIVND (reference sequence). V dropped 5 bases and J dropped 8 bases, with 13 bases sitting between them. This CDR3 is built from 13 residues. The CDR3 sequence is CASSPTGADEQFF. CDR3 coding DNA: TGTGCCAGTAGTCCGACCGGGGCGGATGAGCAGTTCTTC.

The chain employs TRBV13 and TRBJ2-5; TRBD2 matches 13 bases. With V trimmed by 3 bases and J by 5 bases, 6 bases remained unmatched. The CDR3 is 16 residues long. The germline gives CDR1 PRHDT, CDR2 FYEKMQ (reference sequence). CDR3 DNA: TGTGCCAGCAGCTTCGGGACTAGCGGGGTGGGGGAGACCCAGTACTTC. Translated: CASSFGTSGVGETQYF.

This chain uses TRBV18 with TRBJ2-1, with 8 bases lining up with TRBD2. The CDR3 has 15 residues. From germline, CDR1 is KGHSH and CDR2 LQKENI. The V and J ends lost 5 bases and 9 bases, in that order; junction bases with no gene match: 12. The CDR3: CASSTTGGILGEQFF. The CDR3 DNA reads TGTGCCAGCTCAACGACGGGGGGGATTTTGGGTGAGCAGTTCTTC. The variable domain in full, completed from reference TRBV18 and TRBJ2-1, reads NAGVMQNPRHLVRRRGQEARLRCSPMKGHSHVYWYRQLPEEGLKFMVYLQKENIIDESGMPKERFSAEFPKEGPSILRIQQVVRGDSAAYFCASSTTGGILGEQFFGPGTRLTVL.

J is TRBJ1-5 and V is TRBV2; 9 bases are shared with TRBD1. This CDR3 is built from 16 residues. Germline assignment: CDR1 SNHLY and CDR2 FYNNEI. V lost 4 bases to trimming and J lost 1 base; unmatched junction nucleotides: 5. The CDR3 here is CASSGPGQGSNQPQHF. The CDR3 DNA is TGTGCCAGCAGTGGCCCGGGACAGGGAAGCAATCAGCCCCAGCATTTT.

The chain recombines TRBV19 with TRBJ2-7, with D perhaps matching TRBD1 (6 bases). The ends were cut back, 3 bases at V and 4 bases at J, with 16 bases in the middle. The CDR3 runs 15 residues. Germline values: CDR1 LNHDA, CDR2 SQIVND (reference sequence). This CDR3 is CASSISTRGSYEQYF. The CDR3, as DNA: TGTGCCAGTAGTATCTCAACTAGGGGGAGTTACGAGCAGTACTTC. The whole variable domain, remainder taken from reference TRBV19 and TRBJ2-7, is DGGITQSPKYLFRKEGQNVTLSCEQNLNHDAMYWYRQDPGQGLRLIYYSQIVNDFQKGDIAEGYSVSREKKESFPLTVTSAQKNPTAFYLCASSISTRGSYEQYFGPGTRLTVT.

The gene calls are TRBV6-5 and TRBJ1-2; D remains unclear. Germline loops: CDR1 MNHEY, CDR2 SVGAGI. Trimming pared 7 bases from V and 5 bases from J, leaving 17 bases between. The CDR3 is made up of 14 amino acids. CDR3 DNA: TGTGCCAGCAAGGATTCGCCAGGCGGATATGGCTACACCTTC. Residues: CASKDSPGGYGYTF.

This sequence joins TRBV9 and TRBJ2-1; TRBD1 is a possible D gene (6 bases). The CDR3 is 17 amino acids. The germline V gene has CDR1 SGDLS and CDR2 YYNGEE. Trimming cost V 3 bases and J 8 bases, with 24 bases left between them. The CDR3 sequence is CASSDPPSGTIVDEQFF. The CDR3 nucleotides are TGTGCCAGCAGCGACCCCCCCTCCGGGACAATAGTTGATGAGCAGTTCTTC.

This chain connects TRBV4-2 to TRBJ2-7, with 7 bases aligning to TRBD1. CDR1 and CDR2 (germline): LGHNA, YNFKEQ. The CDR3 is made up of 15 amino acids. The junction had 8 bases not matched to a gene; V was cut back by 4 bases and J by 2 bases. The CDR3 sequence: CASSRSPGQTYEQYF. DNA of the CDR3: TGTGCCAGCAGCCGATCACCGGGACAGACCTACGAGCAGTACTTC.

The sample holds a few counts of this clone. This chain uses TRBV9 with TRBJ2-2; no reliable D call. Germline values: CDR1 SGDLS, CDR2 YYNGEE. V was clipped by 3 bases and J by 0 bases, with 15 bases between them. CDR3 length: 17 amino acids. CDR3 in amino acids: CASSAPREKANTGELFF. The CDR3 coding sequence is TGTGCCAGCAGCGCCCCACGAGAGAAAGCGAACACCGGGGAGCTGTTTTTT.

J is TRBJ2-1 and V is TRBV6-1; tentatively, D is TRBD1 (5 bases). Germline values: CDR1 MNHNS, CDR2 SASEGT. This CDR3 contains 15 residues. Trimming pared 4 bases from V and 0 bases from J, leaving 10 bases between. The CDR3 nucleotides read TGTGCCAGCAGTGTAACAGGTAGCTCCTACAATGAGCAGTTCTTC. As protein: CASSVTGSSYNEQFF.

The chain combines TRBV5-4 with TRBJ2-7; 7 bases align to TRBD2. Germline-derived CDR1 and CDR2 are SGHNT and YYREEE (reference sequence). V was pared by 3 bases and J by 2 bases, with 5 bases of the junction left unmatched. The CDR3 length is 14 residues. CDR3 loop: CASSSLGGTYEQYF. DNA of the CDR3: TGTGCCAGCAGCTCCCTGGGGGGGACCTACGAGCAGTACTTC.

CDR3 loop: CASSQVQVNQPQHF. CDR3 bases: TGCGCCAGCAGCCAAGTACAGGTAAATCAGCCCCAGCATTTT. The chain employs TRBV4-3 and TRBJ1-5, with TRBD1 as a possible D gene (5 bases). The CDR3 loop spans 14 amino acids. Trimming took off 1 base at V and 4 bases at J, with 8 bases between the two ends. The germline V gene has CDR1 LGHNA and CDR2 YSLEER.

This rearrangement joins TRBV6-6 to TRBJ2-1; the D call may be TRBD1 or TRBD2 (5 bases each). The CDR3 has 15 amino acids. V was trimmed by 3 bases and J by 8 bases, leaving 17 bases between them. From germline, CDR1 is MNHNY and CDR2 SVGAGI (reference sequence). CDR3 loop: CASSYGTRKVDEQFF. The CDR3 nucleotides are TGTGCCAGCAGTTATGGGACCAGAAAAGTCGATGAGCAGTTCTTC.

V usage is TRBV27 and J usage is TRBJ2-1; D might be TRBD1 or TRBD2, each matching 5 bases. CDR3 size: 15 residues. Per the germline V gene, CDR1 is MNHEY and CDR2 is SMNVEV (reference sequence). The germline V and J ends were trimmed by 6 bases and 0 bases, with 12 bases remaining between them. CDR3: CASRAGTGSYNEQFF. The CDR3 DNA reads as TGTGCCAGCAGGGCCGGGACCGGCTCCTACAATGAGCAGTTCTTC.

As regards this clone: With a much larger clone just one base away, this may be a read error. The chain links TRBV5-6 to TRBJ2-1; 9 bases map to TRBD2. V was clipped by 6 bases and J by 3 bases; unmatched bases: 16. Germline V gene data show CDR1 as SGHDT and CDR2 as YYEEEE. The CDR3 extends over 18 amino acids. This CDR3 reads CASNLGDAGGLFYNEQFF. In DNA, the CDR3 is TGTGCCAGCAACTTAGGCGATGCGGGGGGGCTTTTCTACAATGAGCAGTTCTTC.

V is TRBV4-1 and J is TRBJ2-7; 12 nucleotides match TRBD2. CDR3 length equals 18 residues. With V trimmed by 1 base and J by 9 bases, 16 bases remained unmatched. Germline CDR1 and CDR2: MGHRA and YSYEKL. The CDR3: CASSQGRIGLAGRVGQYF. DNA for the CDR3: TGCGCCAGCAGCCAAGGGAGAATCGGACTAGCGGGGAGGGTTGGGCAGTACTTC.

This clone was seen just once. The chain couples TRBV29-1 to TRBJ1-3, with TRBD1 identical over 9 bases. J gave up 2 bases and V 6 bases, and 8 bases lay outside the gene matches. From germline, CDR1 is SQVTM and CDR2 ANQGSEA. This CDR3 contains 15 residues. The CDR3 region is CSVLGQGTPGNTIYF. The CDR3 nucleotides read TGCAGCGTCCTTGGACAGGGGACCCCTGGAAACACCATATATTTT.

This clone showed up just once. The J gene is TRBJ1-2, the V gene TRBV19; possibly TRBD1 for D (5 bases). This CDR3 region has 13 residues. With 3 bases removed from V and 4 bases from J, the gap between germline ends came to 9 bases. In germline, CDR1 is LNHDA, CDR2 SQIVND (reference sequence). The CDR3: CASSIAGGYGYTF. CDR3 sequence (DNA): TGTGCCAGTAGTATCGCCGGGGGCTATGGCTACACCTTC.

J is TRBJ2-3 and V is TRBV7-9; the match to TRBD2 covers 11 bases. This CDR3 contains 16 residues. V was pared by 5 bases and J by 2 bases, with 6 bases of the junction left unmatched. CDR1 is SEHNR, CDR2 FQNEAQ, per germline (reference sequence). CDR3 amino acids: CASSTLAGEHTDTQYF. CDR3 bases: TGTGCCAGCAGCACACTAGCGGGGGAACACACAGATACGCAGTATTTT.

CDR3 in amino acids: CASSVLSGRNSYEQYF. The CDR3 DNA reads TGTGCCAGCAGTGTTTTAAGCGGTCGAAACTCCTACGAGCAGTACTTC. The chain carries TRBV2 and TRBJ2-7; a weak D match, TRBD2 (5 bases). Trimming shortened V by 4 bases and J by 0 bases, and 16 bases separated the two germline ends. This CDR3 contains 16 residues. Germline V gene lookup returns CDR1 SNHLY and CDR2 FYNNEI. The full variable domain, completed using reference TRBV2 and TRBJ2-7, is EPEVTQTPSHQVTQMGQEVILRCVPISNHLYFYWYRQILGQKVEFLVSFYNNEISEKSEIFDDQFSVERPDGSNFTLKIRSTKLEDSAMYFCASSVLSGRNSYEQYFGPGTRLTVT.

The genes are TRBV27 and TRBJ1-2, with D tentatively TRBD1 (5 bases). The CDR3 has 14 amino acids. The V gene lost 8 bases and the J gene lost 6 bases, with 19 bases spanning the gap. Germline V gene sequence: CDR1 MNHEY, CDR2 SMNVEV (reference sequence). The CDR3, as DNA: TGTGCCAGCGGCCACCTTGAGTCAGGGCATGGCTACACCTTC. The encoded protein is CASGHLESGHGYTF.

The rearrangement links TRBV28 to TRBJ1-2; 9 nucleotides line up with TRBD1. Germline lookup yields CDR1 MDHEN and CDR2 SYDVKM. J gave up 4 bases and V 6 bases, and 6 bases lay outside the gene matches. The CDR3 is 14 amino acids. The DNA for the CDR3 is TGTGCCAGCAGCCAGGACAGGGGAGCCTATGGCTACACCTTC. Protein product: CASSQDRGAYGYTF.

This clone was found a few times. The chain employs TRBV4-2 and TRBJ1-1; no firm D call. The CDR3 runs to 15 residues. Deletions cut 0 bases from V and 10 bases from J, with 18 bases between. Germline V gene data show CDR1 as LGHNA and CDR2 as YNFKEQ. In DNA, the CDR3 is TGTGCCAGCAGCCAAGAAGACGGGCATGGGGTCGGAGCTTTCTTT. Its translation is CASSQEDGHGVGAFF.

This chain connects TRBV14 to TRBJ2-7; weak D call: TRBD2 (6 bases). Germline CDR1 and CDR2: SGHDN and FVKESK. CDR3 length: 17 residues. The V and J ends lost 3 bases and 4 bases respectively, with 22 bases between them. The CDR3 loop reads CASSQRSTGLAPYEQYF. The DNA for the CDR3 is TGTGCCAGCAGCCAGAGAAGTACGGGACTCGCACCTTACGAGCAGTACTTC.